The present entry profiles one T cell receptor beta chain with its context. Its antigen is still unknown. Some clones are missing from TCRdb's copy, which holds only in-frame ones; the method was immunoSEQ multiplex PCR. The sample yields under 150,000 clones, about 92% seen once. The source of the sample is a study of T cell responses to AZD1222 COVID-19 vaccine. Study-wide findings and caveats: Within unmutated variant regions lay the reported targets of nearly half of spike-specific TCRs.

Sequenced material: peripheral blood, taken on day 0 of AZD1222 vaccination. The clonotype comes from an adult in good health.

CDR3 residues: CASSLLGGGTDTQYF. The CDR3 DNA is TGTGCCAGCAGCTTATTGGGGGGAGGCACAGATACGCAGTATTTT. The chain links TRBV7-3 to TRBJ2-3; D is possibly TRBD2 (6 bases). The V end was cut by 2 bases, the J end by 1 base, with 10 bases between. The CDR3 has 15 amino acids. Germline V gene sequence: CDR1 SGHTA, CDR2 FQGTGA.